This TCR beta chain was retrieved from a study of cytomegalovirus exposure and HLA in healthy donors. Background on the study: Tens of millions of unique TCRs from HLA-typed donors made up an early data release.

The CDR3 totals 16 residues. Germline CDR1 MNHNS, CDR2 SASEGT. Trimming cost V 3 bases and J 0 bases, with 14 bases left between them. The PCR ran on 60 Vbeta and 13 Jbeta primers. Sequenced by immunoSEQ multiplex PCR; TCRdb stores in-frame clones only, minus some. The profile shows under 200,000 clones, around 80% of them singletons. This clonotype was sampled from a male donor in good health and CMV-seronegative. The V call is TRBV6-1, the J call TRBJ2-5, with a weak D call TRBD2 (7 bases). Material for sequencing was PBMCs. In DNA form, the CDR3 reads TGTGCCAGCAGTGAGAGGGGGGGCGGGAACCAAGAGACCCAGTACTTC. As protein: CASSERGGGNQETQYF.